This T cell receptor beta chain emerged from a study of CD8+ T cells in alopecia areata (dated by TCRdb to the late 2010s). About the study as a whole: The treated patients, all with moderate-to-severe alopecia areata, were enrolled in an open-label pilot trial of oral tofacitinib given at 5 to 10 mg twice daily. High-throughput TCRbeta sequencing was used to examine T cell clonal expansion in alopecia areata in both the C3H/HeJ mouse model and human patients. TCRbeta CDR3 regions were amplified by immunoSEQ multiplex PCR using 35 Vbeta forward and 13 Jbeta reverse primers. RNA was extracted with the PAXgene miRNA kit for fixed scalp, the miRNeasy kit for PBMCs, and the RNeasy kit for mouse skin. Tofacitinib was given for 6 to 18 months, followed by 6 months of follow-up off drug to assess delayed response and recurrence. Tofacitinib-treated patients had biopsies at baseline and at 4 and 24 weeks of treatment, with a later scalp biopsy in several patients. Scalp clonality was compared across normal scalp (n=4), patchy alopecia areata scalp (n=8), and alopecia totalis/universalis scalp (n=8). Scalp tissue and sorted CD4+ and CD8+ peripheral blood T cells from patchy and totalis/universalis alopecia areata patients and from healthy controls were covered by human TCRbeta sequencing. For the treated patients, the SALT score, which quantifies what percentage of scalp surface area is affected, served as the measure of disease severity. Results and caveats for the whole study, not just this receptor: Because the treated cohort was small and included a single nonresponder, larger studies are needed to assess links between baseline CD8+ expansion and response. Scalp clonality and the number of expanded CD8+ clones among the top 100 scalp clones were significantly decreased by tofacitinib. Scalp TCR repertoire analysis is complicated because resident alphabeta T cells in normal human skin are also sequenced, whereas mouse skin is dominated by gammadelta T cells. Lesional scalp, especially in alopecia totalis/universalis, showed higher clonality and more expanded CD8+ clones than normal scalp, suggesting antigenic drive. Shared TCR sequences between patients were less evident than in mice, which may be partly attributable to HLA diversity in the patient population. Many expanded lesional clones persisted in scalp and blood during tofacitinib treatment, which may partly explain relapse after stopping treatment.

The sample's time point label, in plain terms: roughly 26 weeks on oral tofacitinib. The treatment or condition label, as the study defines it: oral pan-JAK inhibitor, 5-10 mg twice daily. Peripheral blood and lesional scalp punch biopsies were obtained from patients with alopecia areata. After PBMCs were isolated by density centrifugation and stained for CD3, CD4 and CD8, a FACSAria was used to sort CD4+ and CD8+ T cells. On this clone: What this receptor recognizes is not known. Qualities for individual bases were not recorded, and no much larger clone is one base off.

Libraries came from the immunoSEQ multiplex PCR assay. RNA was extracted from all samples and reverse transcribed into cDNA, which served as template for TCR sequencing. First-strand cDNA was synthesized using SuperScript III with a 2:1 mix of oligo-dT and random hexamers. A synthetic immune receptor repertoire was used to gauge amplification bias, and whatever bias remained was removed computationally. The published analysis was carried out like this. Raw reads were preprocessed for error removal, and CDR3 was defined according to IMGT conventions as running from the conserved cysteine to phenylalanine. To get clonality, Shannon entropy was normalized by log2 of the number of productive unique TCRs and the result was subtracted from 1. Scalp TCRbeta sequences were cross-referenced with sorted blood CD4 and CD8 repertoires so that the CD4 or CD8 identity of scalp clones could be inferred. TCRdb obtained this table from immuneACCESS and retained in-frame rearrangements with V and J assigned. These tables miss some clones; where compared with another copy, unresolved V genes account for less than half of the shortfall, and the remainder is unexplained. V and J calls and clone size are copied from that table; D and trimming were computed from the DNA. This sample lists about 300,000 clones; about three fifths were detected once. More than 1.5% of the sample is in the top ten clones.

Ends trimmed: V by 6 bases, J by 3 bases; bases unmatched to a gene: 4. The germline V gene sets CDR1 to MNHEY and CDR2 to SVGAGI. The CDR3, from cysteine to phenylalanine, totals 14 residues. This entry keeps only the CDR3 DNA: 42 bases, framed from base 1. The V and J genes are TRBV6-5 and TRBJ2-2, with 7 bases matching TRBD1. This TCR was sampled from a human donor with alopecia areata. Source: CD4+ T cells sorted from blood, taken at week 24, from a patient treated with tofacitinib. This receptor carries the CDR3 CASSHRGDTGELFF. At the DNA level, the sequence is TGTGCCAGCAGCCACAGGGGAGACACCGGGGAGCTGTTTTTT.